A selection of T cell receptor beta chains follows, all from one sample in a study of blood T cell repertoires in COVID-19. Assay: immunoSEQ multiplex PCR; the TCRdb copy retains only in-frame clones and omits some. The sample yields about 170,000 clones, 84% seen once. Sequenced material: peripheral blood. These receptors all come from a man in his forties who had recovered from COVID-19. The CDR3 runs from the conserved cysteine through the conserved F or W. The order of the fields is V gene, D gene, J gene, CDR3 length, clone size, CDR3 DNA, CDR3 protein. The D gene is left open where the match is weak. Where a row states a size, it is once, few, many or the class of an expanded clone; other rows omit it.

v_call: TRBV27; d_call: NA; j_call: TRBJ1-2; cdr3_length: 10; clone_size: NA; cdr3_nt: TGTGCCAGCAGTTACAAGGGCTACACCTTC; cdr3_aa: CASSYKGYTF
v_call: TRBV6-5; d_call: TRBD1; j_call: TRBJ1-6; cdr3_length: 15; clone_size: NA; cdr3_nt: TGTGCCAGCAGTCGCAGGGGGGAGATCCGGTCACCCCTCCACTTT; cdr3_aa: CASSRRGEIRSPLHF
v_call: TRBV7-9; d_call: NA; j_call: TRBJ1-1; cdr3_length: 14; clone_size: NA; cdr3_nt: TGTGCCAGCAGCTTAGTTGGCGGTTCAGGGGAAGCTTTCTTT; cdr3_aa: CASSLVGGSGEAFF
v_call: TRBV5-8; d_call: NA; j_call: TRBJ2-3; cdr3_length: 13; clone_size: once; cdr3_nt: TGTGCCAGCAGTCAGGTACGGGACTCTACGCAGTATTTT; cdr3_aa: CASSQVRDSTQYF
v_call: TRBV30; d_call: TRBD1; j_call: TRBJ2-7; cdr3_length: 13; clone_size: once; cdr3_nt: TGTGCCTGGAATGCTGGACAGGGGGGCGAGCAGTACTTC; cdr3_aa: CAWNAGQGGEQYF
v_call: TRBV5-1; d_call: NA; j_call: TRBJ2-1; cdr3_length: 12; clone_size: NA; cdr3_nt: TGCGCCAGCAGCACAGGATTAAATGAGCAGTTCTTC; cdr3_aa: CASSTGLNEQFF
v_call: TRBV15; d_call: TRBD2; j_call: TRBJ2-2; cdr3_length: 15; clone_size: NA; cdr3_nt: TGTGCCACCAGCATGGGACTAGCGGATACCGGGGAGCTGTTTTTT; cdr3_aa: CATSMGLADTGELFF
v_call: TRBV5-4; d_call: NA; j_call: TRBJ2-7; cdr3_length: 17; clone_size: once; cdr3_nt: TGTGCCAGCAGCGCCCCACCCGGGGGACGCGCCTCCTACGAGCAGTACTTC; cdr3_aa: CASSAPPGGRASYEQYF
v_call: TRBV5-4; d_call: TRBD2; j_call: TRBJ2-7; cdr3_length: 14; clone_size: NA; cdr3_nt: TGTGCCAGCAGCTTGGGGAGCGGGGCGGCCGAGCAGTACTTC; cdr3_aa: CASSLGSGAAEQYF
v_call: TRBV4-1; d_call: TRBD1; j_call: TRBJ2-3; cdr3_length: 15; clone_size: NA; cdr3_nt: TGCGCCAGCAGCCAGAGAGGGGGCGGCACAGATACGCAGTATTTT; cdr3_aa: CASSQRGGGTDTQYF
v_call: TRBV5-5; d_call: NA; j_call: TRBJ1-6; cdr3_length: 17; clone_size: NA; cdr3_nt: TGTGCCAGCAGCTTGGAACTTCGCGGGGCCTATAATTCACCCCTCCACTTT; cdr3_aa: CASSLELRGAYNSPLHF
v_call: TRBV15; d_call: NA; j_call: TRBJ2-1; cdr3_length: 13; clone_size: NA; cdr3_nt: TGTGCCACCAGCAGAGACAGGGGCGCTGAGCAGTTCTTC; cdr3_aa: CATSRDRGAEQFF
v_call: TRBV6-5; d_call: NA; j_call: TRBJ1-4; cdr3_length: 13; clone_size: NA; cdr3_nt: TGTGCCAGCAGAGAGTCAACTAATGAAAAACTGTTTTTT; cdr3_aa: CASRESTNEKLFF
v_call: TRBV30; d_call: NA; j_call: TRBJ1-3; cdr3_length: 13; clone_size: NA; cdr3_nt: TGTGCCTGGAGTTCAGGTTATGAAAACACCATATATTTT; cdr3_aa: CAWSSGYENTIYF
v_call: TRBV12-5; d_call: NA; j_call: TRBJ2-6; cdr3_length: 17; clone_size: once; cdr3_nt: TGTGCTAGTGGTTTCTTAGGACGGGGCTCTGGGGCCAACGTCCTGACTTTC; cdr3_aa: CASGFLGRGSGANVLTF
v_call: TRBV5-1; d_call: NA; j_call: TRBJ2-7; cdr3_length: 13; clone_size: NA; cdr3_nt: TGCGCCAGCCGCAGGTCAGGGGACCACGAGCAGTACTTC; cdr3_aa: CASRRSGDHEQYF
v_call: TRBV6-5; d_call: NA; j_call: TRBJ2-7; cdr3_length: 14; clone_size: NA; cdr3_nt: TGTGCCAGCAGCGCCGGGCTAGCATCCTACGAGCAGTACTTC; cdr3_aa: CASSAGLASYEQYF
v_call: TRBV30; d_call: NA; j_call: TRBJ2-7; cdr3_length: 12; clone_size: NA; cdr3_nt: TGTGCCTGGAGACGGGATGCCTACGAGCAGTACTTC; cdr3_aa: CAWRRDAYEQYF
v_call: TRBV28; d_call: NA; j_call: TRBJ1-6; cdr3_length: 16; clone_size: NA; cdr3_nt: TGTGCCAGCAGTTCCCCCGAAGCAGGGTTGCGTTCACCCCTCCACTTT; cdr3_aa: CASSSPEAGLRSPLHF
v_call: TRBV28; d_call: TRBD2; j_call: TRBJ2-1; cdr3_length: 19; clone_size: NA; cdr3_nt: TGTGCCAGCAGTTTCTTAGGACAAGCAAGCGGGAACATTTACAATGAGCAGTTCTTC; cdr3_aa: CASSFLGQASGNIYNEQFF
v_call: TRBV19; d_call: TRBD1; j_call: TRBJ1-2; cdr3_length: 13; clone_size: NA; cdr3_nt: TGTGCCATCTCCGACAGGGGGTGGAGTGGCTACACCTTC; cdr3_aa: CAISDRGWSGYTF
v_call: TRBV27; d_call: TRBD2; j_call: TRBJ2-7; cdr3_length: 14; clone_size: NA; cdr3_nt: TGTGCCAGCAGCCCCGGGACTAGCGGAGGCGAGCAGTACTTC; cdr3_aa: CASSPGTSGGEQYF
v_call: TRBV9; d_call: TRBD2; j_call: TRBJ2-1; cdr3_length: 14; clone_size: once; cdr3_nt: TGTGCCAGCAGCGCGGGACTACCCTTGAATGAGCAGTTCTTC; cdr3_aa: CASSAGLPLNEQFF
v_call: TRBV7-2; d_call: NA; j_call: TRBJ1-3; cdr3_length: 18; clone_size: NA; cdr3_nt: TGTGCCAGCAGCTTAGCGACAGGCCCACCGTTTCCTGGAAACACCATATATTTT; cdr3_aa: CASSLATGPPFPGNTIYF
v_call: TRBV19; d_call: NA; j_call: TRBJ2-1; cdr3_length: 15; clone_size: NA; cdr3_nt: TGTGCCAGTAGCTCCGGGACAACGAGGGGCAATGAGCAGTTCTTC; cdr3_aa: CASSSGTTRGNEQFF
v_call: TRBV19; d_call: NA; j_call: TRBJ1-1; cdr3_length: 15; clone_size: NA; cdr3_nt: TGTGCCAGTGAAGCAAACAGGGCCCCGAACACTGAAGCTTTCTTT; cdr3_aa: CASEANRAPNTEAFF
v_call: TRBV24-1; d_call: NA; j_call: TRBJ2-5; cdr3_length: 15; clone_size: NA; cdr3_nt: TGTGCCACCAGTGATTTGAGGCAGGCCCAAGAGACCCAGTACTTC; cdr3_aa: CATSDLRQAQETQYF
v_call: TRBV6-5; d_call: NA; j_call: TRBJ1-4; cdr3_length: 14; clone_size: NA; cdr3_nt: TGTGCCAGCAGCCTCTCCCAACGGGGGGAAAAACTGTTTTTT; cdr3_aa: CASSLSQRGEKLFF
v_call: TRBV11-3; d_call: NA; j_call: TRBJ2-5; cdr3_length: 13; clone_size: NA; cdr3_nt: TGTGCCAGCAACGACGGAGGTGGAAAGACCCAGTACTTC; cdr3_aa: CASNDGGGKTQYF
v_call: TRBV6-2/TRBV6-3; d_call: NA; j_call: TRBJ1-4; cdr3_length: 15; clone_size: once; cdr3_nt: TGTGCCAGCAGTTACTATGGACGGGGGAATGAAAAACTGTTTTTT; cdr3_aa: CASSYYGRGNEKLFF
v_call: TRBV24-1; d_call: TRBD2; j_call: TRBJ2-5; cdr3_length: 14; clone_size: once; cdr3_nt: TGTGCCACCAGTGAGACGGGAGGATGGGAGACCCAGTACTTC; cdr3_aa: CATSETGGWETQYF
v_call: TRBV25-1; d_call: NA; j_call: TRBJ1-2; cdr3_length: 13; clone_size: NA; cdr3_nt: TGTGCCAGCAGCGACAGGTATTACTATGGCTACACCTTC; cdr3_aa: CASSDRYYYGYTF
v_call: TRBV7-2; d_call: TRBD2; j_call: TRBJ2-3; cdr3_length: 19; clone_size: NA; cdr3_nt: TGTGCCAGCAGCTCCGGGACTAGCGGGATGAGGGGCCTCACAGATACGCAGTATTTT; cdr3_aa: CASSSGTSGMRGLTDTQYF
v_call: TRBV29-1; d_call: TRBD1; j_call: TRBJ1-1; cdr3_length: 13; clone_size: NA; cdr3_nt: TGCAGCGTCTGGACAGGGGCTACTACTGAAGCTTTCTTT; cdr3_aa: CSVWTGATTEAFF
v_call: TRBV18; d_call: NA; j_call: TRBJ1-4; cdr3_length: 16; clone_size: few; cdr3_nt: TGTGCCAGCTCACTTATAACCCGGGTCCCTAATGAAAAACTGTTTTTT; cdr3_aa: CASSLITRVPNEKLFF
v_call: TRBV30; d_call: NA; j_call: TRBJ2-2; cdr3_length: 14; clone_size: NA; cdr3_nt: TGTGCCTCCTCGGACATCACGAACACCGGGGAGCTGTTTTTT; cdr3_aa: CASSDITNTGELFF
v_call: TRBV15; d_call: NA; j_call: TRBJ2-6; cdr3_length: 15; clone_size: once; cdr3_nt: TGTGCCACCAGCAGAAGACAGTCCGGGGCCAACGTCCTGACTTTC; cdr3_aa: CATSRRQSGANVLTF
v_call: TRBV24-1; d_call: NA; j_call: TRBJ1-4; cdr3_length: 12; clone_size: NA; cdr3_nt: TGTGCCACCACCACGAGAGATGAAAAACTGTTTTTT; cdr3_aa: CATTTRDEKLFF
v_call: TRBV5-6; d_call: NA; j_call: TRBJ1-2; cdr3_length: 12; clone_size: NA; cdr3_nt: TGTGCCAGCACCAAACAGGGCTATGGCTACACCTTC; cdr3_aa: CASTKQGYGYTF
v_call: TRBV7-8; d_call: NA; j_call: TRBJ1-5; cdr3_length: 16; clone_size: NA; cdr3_nt: TGTGCCAGCAGCTTCCCCGGGACGGGGGGAATTCAGCCCCAGCATTTT; cdr3_aa: CASSFPGTGGIQPQHF
v_call: TRBV6-6; d_call: NA; j_call: TRBJ1-5; cdr3_length: 11; clone_size: NA; cdr3_nt: TGTGCCACCTCCGGAGATCAGCCCCAGCATTTT; cdr3_aa: CATSGDQPQHF
v_call: TRBV28; d_call: NA; j_call: TRBJ1-5; cdr3_length: 15; clone_size: NA; cdr3_nt: TGTGCCAGCAGTGGGACGGCGGGGATCAATCAGCCCCAGCATTTT; cdr3_aa: CASSGTAGINQPQHF
v_call: TRBV5-1; d_call: NA; j_call: TRBJ1-4; cdr3_length: 14; clone_size: NA; cdr3_nt: TGCGCCAGCAGCCTTGGAGGGATAGAGGAAAAACTGTTTTTT; cdr3_aa: CASSLGGIEEKLFF
v_call: TRBV14; d_call: TRBD2; j_call: TRBJ2-1; cdr3_length: 16; clone_size: NA; cdr3_nt: TGTGCCAGCAGCCCGTGGGTTAGCGGGAGCCAAGGTGAGCAGTTCTTC; cdr3_aa: CASSPWVSGSQGEQFF
v_call: TRBV5-5; d_call: TRBD1; j_call: TRBJ1-2; cdr3_length: 17; clone_size: NA; cdr3_nt: TGTGCCAGCAGCATCCGGGACAGCGTTAATAGTGGTGTTGGCTACACCTTC; cdr3_aa: CASSIRDSVNSGVGYTF
v_call: TRBV2; d_call: NA; j_call: TRBJ2-7; cdr3_length: 14; clone_size: NA; cdr3_nt: TGTGCCAGCAAACCGGGGACAAACCTCTACGAGCAGTACTTC; cdr3_aa: CASKPGTNLYEQYF
v_call: TRBV24-1; d_call: NA; j_call: TRBJ1-2; cdr3_length: 15; clone_size: NA; cdr3_nt: TGTGCCACCAGTGATTTCAAACATTCGGGCTATGGCTACACCTTC; cdr3_aa: CATSDFKHSGYGYTF
v_call: TRBV18; d_call: NA; j_call: TRBJ1-1; cdr3_length: 13; clone_size: NA; cdr3_nt: TGTGCCAGCTCACCACTTCGGGAACAGGAAGCTTTCTTT; cdr3_aa: CASSPLREQEAFF
v_call: TRBV18; d_call: TRBD1; j_call: TRBJ2-7; cdr3_length: 15; clone_size: few; cdr3_nt: TGTGCCAGCTCACCTAATCCGGGACAGGGGTACGAGCAGTACTTC; cdr3_aa: CASSPNPGQGYEQYF
v_call: TRBV19; d_call: NA; j_call: TRBJ1-1; cdr3_length: 14; clone_size: NA; cdr3_nt: TGTGCCAGTAGTCCTCGGGAGACAAACACTGAAGCTTTCTTT; cdr3_aa: CASSPRETNTEAFF
v_call: TRBV5-1; d_call: NA; j_call: TRBJ2-7; cdr3_length: 15; clone_size: NA; cdr3_nt: TGCGCCAGCAGCTTGGCCGAGGTTACAAACTACGAGCAGTACTTC; cdr3_aa: CASSLAEVTNYEQYF
v_call: TRBV6-1; d_call: NA; j_call: TRBJ1-2; cdr3_length: 15; clone_size: few; cdr3_nt: TGTGCCAGCAGTGAAACCGGGATGAGGCTCTATGGCTACACCTTC; cdr3_aa: CASSETGMRLYGYTF
v_call: TRBV2; d_call: NA; j_call: TRBJ2-7; cdr3_length: 12; clone_size: NA; cdr3_nt: TGTGCCAGCAGGCCGGTAGTCTACGAGCAGTACTTC; cdr3_aa: CASRPVVYEQYF
v_call: TRBV30; d_call: TRBD1; j_call: TRBJ2-1; cdr3_length: 16; clone_size: NA; cdr3_nt: TGTGCCTGGAGGGATACAGGGGGTGTGTACTACAATGAGCAGTTCTTC; cdr3_aa: CAWRDTGGVYYNEQFF
v_call: TRBV6-4; d_call: TRBD2; j_call: TRBJ2-3; cdr3_length: 14; clone_size: NA; cdr3_nt: TGTGCCAGCAGTGATTTAGCGGGAGGAGATACGCAGTATTTT; cdr3_aa: CASSDLAGGDTQYF
v_call: TRBV19; d_call: NA; j_call: TRBJ2-2; cdr3_length: 16; clone_size: NA; cdr3_nt: TGTGCCAGTAGATATAAGAGCGGACGGAACACCGGGGAGCTGTTTTTT; cdr3_aa: CASRYKSGRNTGELFF
v_call: TRBV7-8; d_call: TRBD1; j_call: TRBJ2-7; cdr3_length: 14; clone_size: NA; cdr3_nt: TGTGCCAGCAGCCCACAGGGGGCAGGCTACGAGCAGTACTTC; cdr3_aa: CASSPQGAGYEQYF